A single sample is the source of the 20 T cell receptor beta chains below, sequenced in a study of T cell changes during pregnancy in multiple sclerosis. Profiling relied on immunoSEQ multiplex PCR, and the TCRdb table lists in-frame clones only, not all of them. The sample holds some 24,000 clones, approximately 86% seen once. Sample: CD4+ T cells from peripheral blood mononuclear cells, taken in the second trimester of pregnancy. These receptors were obtained from a female donor in good health, enrolled as a control in a pregnancy study.

This chain joins TRBV4-1 and TRBJ2-5, with D unclear. The CDR3 is 13 amino acids. Trimming pared 2 bases from V and 5 bases from J, leaving 9 bases between. The germline CDR1 and CDR2 sequences are MGHRA and YSYEKL. The CDR3 coding sequence is TGCGCCAGCAGCCAATCCCTCGGGGAGACCCAGTACTTC. Protein: CASSQSLGETQYF.

On this clone itself: An end of the junction differs from the germline gene, which may be a read error. This CDR3 is CAISEYRGRNAEAFF. In DNA form, the CDR3 reads TGTGCCATCAGTGAGTATAGAGGGAGGAACGCTGAAGCTTTCTTT. This chain connects TRBV10-3 to TRBJ1-1; no clear D gene. Germline V gene sequence: CDR1 ENHRY, CDR2 SYGVKD. The CDR3 has 15 amino acids.

The J gene is TRBJ1-5, the V gene TRBV18, with a tentative D call TRBD1 (6 bases). Germline V gene lookup returns CDR1 KGHSH and CDR2 LQKENI. The CDR3 has 17 residues. V lost 3 bases to trimming and J lost 2 bases, with 17 bases between them. CDR3 residues: CASSPSIGTTGNQPQHF. DNA for the CDR3: TGTGCCAGCTCACCTTCCATAGGGACAACAGGCAATCAGCCCCAGCATTTT.

The V call is TRBV6-5, the J call TRBJ1-2; 8 bases map to TRBD1. J gave up 7 bases and V 5 bases, and 6 bases lay outside the gene matches. The germline V gene has CDR1 MNHEY and CDR2 SVGAGI. The CDR3 sequence is 13 residues long. CDR3 DNA: TGTGCCAGCAGTGCGCCAGGGGGCCGTGGCTACACCTTC. Its translation is CASSAPGGRGYTF.

The chain links TRBV30 to TRBJ1-2; D possibly corresponds to TRBD1 (5 bases). The CDR3 is made up of 13 amino acids. In germline, CDR1 is GTSNPN, CDR2 SVGIG (reference sequence). V lost 0 bases and J lost 8, with 13 bases in between. The CDR3 loop is CAWSVRGLRGYTF. The CDR3 DNA reads as TGTGCCTGGAGTGTAAGGGGCCTTCGGGGCTACACCTTC.

This clone came up a few times. The J gene is TRBJ1-4, the V gene TRBV5-5; no clear D gene. V dropped 4 bases and J dropped 8 bases, with 15 bases sitting between them. This CDR3 is 14 amino acids long. The germline gives CDR1 SGHKS, CDR2 YYEKEE (reference sequence). The CDR3 loop reads CASSDGPPGEKLFF. The CDR3 DNA sequence: TGTGCCAGCAGCGACGGCCCCCCCGGGGAAAAACTGTTTTTT.

The gene calls are TRBV5-1 and TRBJ2-3; D is perhaps TRBD2 (5 bases). The CDR3 runs 16 residues. From germline, CDR1 is SGHRS and CDR2 YFSETQ. Trimming removed 4 bases from V and 1 base from J, with 16 bases in between. Written as DNA, the CDR3 is TGCGCCAGCAGCGGATTAATGAAGGGAGGCACAGATACGCAGTATTTT. Translated, it gives CASSGLMKGGTDTQYF.

V usage is TRBV6-5 and J usage is TRBJ1-2, with 12 positions matching TRBD1. Germline V lookup: CDR1 MNHEY, CDR2 SVGAGI. The CDR3 runs to 13 residues. Trimming at V came to 6 bases and at J to 8 bases, leaving 4 bases not matched to a gene. The CDR3 spells CASSPGQGAGYTF. The DNA for the CDR3 is TGTGCCAGCAGCCCGGGACAGGGGGCAGGCTACACCTTC.

CDR3 amino acids: CASSPPRVAGVDTQYF. The CDR3 nucleotides are TGTGCCAGCAGCCCACCTAGGGTAGCGGGAGTGGATACGCAGTATTTT. The rearrangement uses TRBV5-6 and TRBJ2-3, with 9 bases fitting TRBD2. The germline CDR1 and CDR2 sequences are SGHDT and YYEEEE. V gave up 4 bases and J gave up 6 bases; unmatched junction bases: 12. This CDR3 comprises 16 residues.

The genes are TRBV12-1 and TRBJ2-1; TRBD2, the table's D call, was not compared with the DNA. TRBV12-1 is a pseudogene locus. The CDR3 length is 18 residues. CDR3 in DNA: TGTGCCAGCAGCCCTCGGGTAGCGGGGGGTTTTTTATACAATGAGCAGTTCTTC. Protein: CASSPRVAGGFLYNEQFF.

This chain joins TRBV12-5 and TRBJ2-1, with 16 nucleotides matching TRBD2. V shed 4 bases and J 4 bases; nucleotides not matched to a gene: 13. The CDR3 is 20 residues long. CDR1 is LGHNT, CDR2 FRNRAP, per germline. CDR3 protein: CASGSPGLAGGPRTYNEQFF. Here the CDR3 DNA reads TGTGCTAGTGGTTCGCCGGGACTAGCGGGGGGGCCGCGTACTTACAATGAGCAGTTCTTC.

The V call is TRBV11-2, the J call TRBJ2-3; D gene uncertain. The germline V gene encodes CDR1 SGHAT and CDR2 FQNNGV. The V and J ends lost 1 base and 0 bases respectively, with 8 bases between them. CDR3 length equals 15 residues. CDR3 amino acids: CASSLVTVSTDTQYF. The CDR3 DNA reads TGTGCCAGCAGCTTAGTAACGGTTAGCACAGATACGCAGTATTTT. Supplemented by reference TRBV11-2 and TRBJ2-3, the full variable domain reads EAGVAQSPRYKIIEKRQSVAFWCNPISGHATLYWYQQILGQGPKLLIQFQNNGVVDDSQLPKDRFSAERLKGVDSTLKIQPAKLEDSAVYLCASSLVTVSTDTQYFGPGTRLTVL.

V usage is TRBV6-5 and J usage is TRBJ2-1, with 13 nucleotides matching TRBD2. Germline V gene lookup returns CDR1 MNHEY and CDR2 SVGAGI. The CDR3 is 14 amino acids. V dropped 8 bases and J dropped 4; count of bases not matched to a gene: 2. CDR3: CASGTSGVYNEQFF. DNA of the CDR3: TGTGCCAGCGGGACTAGCGGGGTATACAATGAGCAGTTCTTC.

The V gene is TRBV9, the J gene TRBJ2-4; possibly TRBD2 for D (5 bases). Germline V gene data show CDR1 as SGDLS and CDR2 as YYNGEE. Trimming stripped 0 bases from V and 6 bases from J, with 13 bases between. The CDR3 runs to 15 residues. The CDR3 loop is CASSVAEGAGNIQYF. CDR3 nucleotides: TGTGCCAGCAGCGTAGCTGAGGGCGCCGGAAACATTCAGTACTTC.

The rearrangement links TRBV5-6 to TRBJ2-7, with 9 bases fitting TRBD1. J gave up 3 bases and V 4 bases, and 11 bases lay outside the gene matches. The CDR3 spans 16 residues. Germline CDR1 and CDR2: SGHDT and YYEEEE. CDR3 coding DNA: TGTGCCAGCAGCACCTGGGCGGGACAGGGCTACTACGAGCAGTACTTC. Protein sequence: CASSTWAGQGYYEQYF.

CDR3 in amino acids: CASSLRASGLSYNEQFF. The CDR3 DNA is TGTGCCAGCAGCCTGAGGGCTAGCGGCCTTTCCTACAATGAGCAGTTCTTC. The chain uses TRBV9 and TRBJ2-1, with 7 bases that match TRBD2. Germline CDR1 SGDLS, CDR2 YYNGEE. The CDR3 loop spans 17 amino acids. After removal of 4 bases from V and 1 base from J, the junction contained 11 bases not matched to a gene. The whole variable domain, filled in from reference TRBV9 and TRBJ2-1, reads DSGVTQTPKHLITATGQRVTLRCSPRSGDLSVYWYQQSLDQGLQFLIQYYNGEERAKGNILERFSAQQFPDLHSELNLSSLELGDSALYFCASSLRASGLSYNEQFFGPGTRLTVL.

V is TRBV6-7 and J is TRBJ2-7; 10 nucleotides align to TRBD2. TRBV6-7 is classed as an ORF, of uncertain function. The junction had 8 bases not matched to a gene; V was cut back by 2 bases and J by 1 base. This CDR3 region has 17 residues. CDR3 bases: TGTGCCAGCAGTTACGGGGGTAGCGGGAGGCGTTCCTACGAGCAGTACTTC. Amino acids: CASSYGGSGRRSYEQYF.

This chain joins TRBV5-1 and TRBJ2-3, with D hard to call. V lost 4 bases and J 1 base, leaving 10 bases between the germline ends. Per the germline V gene, CDR1 is SGHRS and CDR2 is YFSETQ. This CDR3 is built from 14 residues. DNA for the CDR3: TGCGCCAGCAGCGCCCAAAGAGGCACAGATACGCAGTATTTT. It encodes CASSAQRGTDTQYF.

The chain carries TRBV7-9 and TRBJ2-5; 9 bases line up with TRBD2. J lost 5 bases, V lost 0 bases, and 4 bases had no gene match. CDR1 and CDR2 (germline): SEHNR, FQNEAQ (reference sequence). This CDR3 has 15 amino acids. This CDR3 is CASSLAVSGRETQYF. DNA for the CDR3: TGTGCCAGCAGCTTAGCTGTGAGCGGGAGGGAGACCCAGTACTTC.

This chain joins TRBV6-5 and TRBJ2-1; 10 positions match TRBD2. Trimming at V came to 0 bases and at J to 8 bases, leaving 4 bases not matched to a gene. The CDR3 runs 15 residues. CDR1 and CDR2 (germline): MNHEY, SVGAGI. The CDR3 DNA is TGTGCCAGCAGTTACTCTAGCGGGGGGTCCGATGAGCAGTTCTTC. This codes for CASSYSSGGSDEQFF.